This TCR beta chain was captured in a study of T-cell reconstitution after alpha-beta-depleted transplantation in children. During its preparation, the TCRbeta library received unique molecular identifiers. MiXCR was run by TCRdb on the PCR reads, yielding one entry per CDR3 protein. The sample includes approximately 250,000 distinct CDR3 sequences, more than 7.5% of them seen just once. This clonotype was detected ten times or more. Per the germline V gene, CDR1 is MNHEY and CDR2 is SVGEGT. CDR3 length: 15 residues. With 3 bases removed from V and 0 bases from J, the gap between germline ends came to 11 bases.

Sample: PBMCs from the stem cell graft donor, taken from the stem cell graft. The receptor's source is a human donor who donated a stem cell graft to a child with SCID. J is TRBJ2-5 and V is TRBV6-2 or TRBV6-3; D is unclear. The CDR3 is CASSYPDFYQETQYF. CDR3 in DNA: TGTGCCAGCAGTTATCCCGACTTTTACCAAGAGACCCAGTACTTC.